This is a list of T cell receptor beta chains from one sample in a study of blood T cells in healthy people across ages. TCRdb called the 5' RACE reads again in MiXCR, with one record for every CDR3 protein. The data hold some 1.7 million distinct CDR3 sequences, with roughly 28% observed a single time. Material: blood. These receptors were collected from a woman under 40 in good health. CDR3s include the opening cysteine and the closing phenylalanine or tryptophan. The D gene is left open where the match is weak. Not every row has a clone size; where given, it reads once, few, many or a size class.

clone size: -; D gene: -; J gene: TRBJ2-2; V gene: TRBV20-1; CDR3 protein: CSARLQTGRTNTGELFF; CDR3 DNA: TGCAGTGCTAGGCTACAGACAGGCCGAACGAACACCGGGGAGCTGTTTTTT
clone size: -; D gene: TRBD1; J gene: TRBJ2-2; V gene: TRBV7-6; CDR3 protein: CASSFSSADNTGGPGELFF; CDR3 DNA: TGTGCCAGCAGCTTTTCAAGTGCAGATAATACAGGGGGACCCGGGGAGCTGTTTTTT
clone size: -; D gene: -; J gene: TRBJ2-7; V gene: TRBV29-1; CDR3 protein: CSVDLGMGQASYEQYF; CDR3 DNA: TGCAGCGTTGATTTGGGGATGGGGCAGGCCTCCTACGAGCAGTACTTC
clone size: many; D gene: -; J gene: TRBJ2-3; V gene: TRBV29-1; CDR3 protein: CSVDDRSSTDTQYF; CDR3 DNA: TGCAGCGTTGACGACAGATCTAGCACAGATACGCAGTATTTT
clone size: -; D gene: -; J gene: TRBJ1-5; V gene: TRBV20-1; CDR3 protein: CNANRASNQPQHF; CDR3 DNA: TGCAATGCAAACAGGGCTAGCAATCAGCCCCAGCATTTT
clone size: -; D gene: -; J gene: TRBJ2-5; V gene: TRBV11-2; CDR3 protein: CASSDPSDTLLQETQYF; CDR3 DNA: TGTGCCAGCAGCGACCCATCCGATACACTCCTGCAAGAGACCCAGTACTTC
clone size: -; D gene: -; J gene: TRBJ2-3; V gene: TRBV12-3/TRBV12-4; CDR3 protein: CAGSRTRVGRDTQYF; CDR3 DNA: TGTGCCGGCAGCCGCACTAGAGTGGGGCGGGATACGCAGTATTTT
clone size: few; D gene: TRBD2; J gene: TRBJ2-3; V gene: TRBV7-9; CDR3 protein: CASSKLLAEDTDTQYF; CDR3 DNA: TGTGCCAGCAGCAAACTACTAGCGGAAGACACAGATACGCAGTATTTT
clone size: many; D gene: -; J gene: TRBJ2-7; V gene: TRBV28; CDR3 protein: CASSQEGRNYEQYF; CDR3 DNA: TGTGCCAGCAGCCAGGAGGGCAGGAATTACGAGCAGTACTTC
clone size: many; D gene: TRBD2; J gene: TRBJ2-1; V gene: TRBV20-1; CDR3 protein: CSAETSHNEQFF; CDR3 DNA: TGCAGTGCCGAGACTAGCCACAATGAGCAGTTCTTC
clone size: few; D gene: TRBD1; J gene: TRBJ2-5; V gene: TRBV6-6; CDR3 protein: CASSRGRLETQYF; CDR3 DNA: TGTGCCAGCAGCAGGGGGCGCTTGGAGACCCAGTACTTC
clone size: -; D gene: -; J gene: TRBJ2-1; V gene: TRBV21-1; CDR3 protein: CASSKPLAGDGNEQFF; CDR3 DNA: TGTGCCAGCAGCAAACCCTTAGCGGGAGATGGCAATGAGCAGTTCTTC
clone size: many; D gene: -; J gene: TRBJ2-1; V gene: TRBV7-9; CDR3 protein: CASSRDQSSYNEQFF; CDR3 DNA: TGTGCCAGCAGCCGGGACCAGAGCTCCTACAATGAGCAGTTCTTC
clone size: few; D gene: -; J gene: TRBJ2-1; V gene: TRBV5-1; CDR3 protein: CASSLAVGGSWQFF; CDR3 DNA: TGCGCCAGCAGCTTGGCCGTGGGGGGCTCTTGGCAGTTCTTC
clone size: few; D gene: -; J gene: TRBJ1-4; V gene: TRBV7-9; CDR3 protein: CASSFSQGRDEKLFF; CDR3 DNA: TGTGCCAGCAGCTTTTCTCAGGGGCGAGATGAAAAACTGTTTTTT
clone size: -; D gene: TRBD2; J gene: TRBJ2-3; V gene: TRBV6-5; CDR3 protein: CASRRGETDTQYF; CDR3 DNA: TGTGCCAGCAGGCGGGGGGAGACAGATACGCAGTATTTT
clone size: -; D gene: TRBD2; J gene: TRBJ2-1; V gene: TRBV9; CDR3 protein: CASSVTSGSAEQFF; CDR3 DNA: TGTGCCAGCAGCGTCACTAGCGGGAGTGCTGAGCAGTTCTTC
clone size: -; D gene: -; J gene: TRBJ2-5; V gene: TRBV6-6; CDR3 protein: CASSYPSGGGGEETQYF; CDR3 DNA: TGTGCCAGCAGTTACCCTAGCGGTGGAGGGGGGGAGGAGACCCAGTACTTC
clone size: many; D gene: -; J gene: TRBJ2-5; V gene: TRBV6-6; CDR3 protein: CASSLSRVSQETQYF; CDR3 DNA: TGTGCCAGCAGCCTCTCCCGTGTTAGTCAAGAGACCCAGTACTTC
clone size: -; D gene: -; J gene: TRBJ1-1; V gene: TRBV7-3; CDR3 protein: CASSPGGMNTDAFF; CDR3 DNA: TGTGCCAGCAGCCCGGGCGGTATGAACACTGATGCTTTCTTT
clone size: few; D gene: -; J gene: TRBJ2-2; V gene: TRBV20-1; CDR3 protein: CSGGWGAVNTGELFF; CDR3 DNA: TGCAGTGGGGGATGGGGAGCTGTGAACACCGGGGAGCTGTTTTTT
clone size: few; D gene: -; J gene: TRBJ2-1; V gene: TRBV7-8; CDR3 protein: CASRRTYSYNEQFF; CDR3 DNA: TGTGCCAGCAGGAGGACGTACTCCTACAATGAGCAGTTCTTC
clone size: -; D gene: -; J gene: TRBJ1-2; V gene: TRBV30; CDR3 protein: CAWSAGSGYTF; CDR3 DNA: TGTGCCTGGAGTGCGGGGAGTGGCTACACCTTC
clone size: -; D gene: TRBD1; J gene: TRBJ1-5; V gene: TRBV4-3; CDR3 protein: CASSQVLGQGNQPQHF; CDR3 DNA: TGCGCCAGCAGCCAAGTCCTCGGACAGGGCAATCAGCCCCAGCATTTT
clone size: -; D gene: TRBD1; J gene: TRBJ2-2; V gene: TRBV2; CDR3 protein: CATSDAGTGRPGELFF; CDR3 DNA: TGTGCCACCAGCGATGCCGGGACAGGGCGACCCGGGGAGCTGTTTTTT
clone size: few; D gene: -; J gene: TRBJ1-1; V gene: TRBV5-6; CDR3 protein: CASSPWALDTEAFF; CDR3 DNA: TGTGCCAGCAGCCCCTGGGCCCTGGACACTGAAGCTTTCTTT
clone size: many; D gene: -; J gene: TRBJ2-3; V gene: TRBV4-1; CDR3 protein: CASSQGRGAGTDTQYF; CDR3 DNA: TGCGCCAGCAGCCAAGGTCGAGGGGCTGGCACAGATACGCAGTATTTT
clone size: -; D gene: -; J gene: TRBJ2-7; V gene: TRBV19; CDR3 protein: CASKLVGGAYEQYF; CDR3 DNA: TGTGCCAGTAAGTTGGTGGGAGGCGCCTACGAGCAGTACTTC
clone size: -; D gene: -; J gene: TRBJ2-4; V gene: TRBV3-1; CDR3 protein: CASSRTALAKNIQYF; CDR3 DNA: TGTGCCAGCAGCCGGACAGCTTTAGCCAAAAACATTCAGTACTTC
clone size: few; D gene: -; J gene: TRBJ2-7; V gene: TRBV28; CDR3 protein: CASSRPPGRGSYEQYF; CDR3 DNA: TGTGCCAGCAGTCGCCCTCCGGGACGGGGTTCCTACGAGCAGTACTTC
clone size: -; D gene: TRBD1; J gene: TRBJ1-1; V gene: TRBV6-6; CDR3 protein: CASNPRQGKNTEAFF; CDR3 DNA: TGTGCCAGCAATCCCCGACAGGGGAAGAACACTGAAGCTTTCTTT
clone size: -; D gene: -; J gene: TRBJ1-1; V gene: TRBV7-9; CDR3 protein: CASSPRRGQNTEAFF; CDR3 DNA: TGTGCCAGCAGCCCCCGAAGGGGACAGAACACTGAAGCTTTCTTT
clone size: many; D gene: -; J gene: TRBJ2-7; V gene: TRBV20-1; CDR3 protein: CSASPTTYEQYF; CDR3 DNA: TGCAGTGCTAGTCCAACTACCTACGAGCAGTACTTC
clone size: -; D gene: TRBD1; J gene: TRBJ1-1; V gene: TRBV6-5; CDR3 protein: CASSESGTGGRAFF; CDR3 DNA: TGTGCCAGCAGCGAATCCGGGACAGGGGGCAGAGCTTTCTTT
clone size: once; D gene: -; J gene: TRBJ2-7; V gene: TRBV20-1; CDR3 protein: CSATGLIYTEQYF; CDR3 DNA: TGCAGTGCTACGGGACTGATCTACACTGAGCAGTACTTC
clone size: few; D gene: TRBD1; J gene: TRBJ2-5; V gene: TRBV12-3/TRBV12-4; CDR3 protein: CASSFTEQGVGETQYF; CDR3 DNA: TGTGCCAGCAGTTTTACAGAACAGGGGGTAGGAGAGACCCAGTACTTC
clone size: -; D gene: -; J gene: TRBJ1-2; V gene: TRBV5-1; CDR3 protein: CASSLLTEDGYTF; CDR3 DNA: TGCGCCAGCAGCTTGTTGACGGAGGATGGCTACACCTTC
clone size: -; D gene: -; J gene: TRBJ2-7; V gene: TRBV12-3/TRBV12-4; CDR3 protein: CASTFRLSSYNEQYF; CDR3 DNA: TGTGCCAGCACCTTCCGGCTGAGCTCCTACAATGAGCAGTACTTC
clone size: few; D gene: TRBD2; J gene: TRBJ2-1; V gene: TRBV7-9; CDR3 protein: CASSPPTSAHWDEQFF; CDR3 DNA: TGTGCCAGCAGCCCCCCGACTAGCGCCCATTGGGATGAGCAGTTCTTC
clone size: -; D gene: -; J gene: TRBJ1-1; V gene: TRBV11-2; CDR3 protein: CAGSQQVTVNTEAFF; CDR3 DNA: TGTGCCGGCAGCCAACAGGTGACTGTGAACACTGAAGCTTTCTTT
clone size: few; D gene: -; J gene: TRBJ1-2; V gene: TRBV14; CDR3 protein: CASSQENRFYGYTF; CDR3 DNA: TGTGCCAGCAGCCAAGAAAACCGATTCTATGGCTACACCTTC
clone size: -; D gene: TRBD2; J gene: TRBJ2-1; V gene: TRBV3-1; CDR3 protein: CASSLGTSANNEQFF; CDR3 DNA: TGTGCCAGCAGCTTAGGGACTAGCGCAAACAATGAGCAGTTCTTC
clone size: few; D gene: -; J gene: TRBJ1-1; V gene: TRBV28; CDR3 protein: CASISGTLYTEAFF; CDR3 DNA: TGTGCCAGCATTTCCGGGACCCTCTACACTGAAGCTTTCTTT
clone size: -; D gene: TRBD2; J gene: TRBJ2-5; V gene: TRBV12-3/TRBV12-4; CDR3 protein: CASSWRGGRETQYF; CDR3 DNA: TGTGCCAGCAGTTGGCGGGGGGGGAGAGAGACCCAGTACTTC
clone size: -; D gene: TRBD2; J gene: TRBJ2-3; V gene: TRBV10-3; CDR3 protein: CAVSERPSGGGDTQYF; CDR3 DNA: TGTGCCGTCAGTGAACGGCCTAGCGGGGGAGGGGATACGCAGTATTTT